This T cell receptor beta chain was sequenced for a study of OX40 agonist ivuxolimab in advanced cancers. Study-level background: Patients received intravenous ivuxolimab every 2 weeks at 0.01 to 10 mg/kg. Antecedent anti-PD-1, anti-PD-L1 or anti-CTLA-4 therapy was permissible, with about 40% having received some. Broader study findings: There were also nonresponders showing low normalized T-cell clonal expansion.

On this clone: What it binds is unknown.

Baseline was the first blood sampling point, followed by cycle 4 day 1 and cycle 7 day 1. Only in-frame clones appear in the TCRdb table, and some are missing; sequencing was by immunoSEQ multiplex PCR. Here the sample spans roughly 79,000 clones, about 90% being singletons. The CDR3 extends over 15 amino acids. Looked up from germline, CDR1 is MNHEY and CDR2 is SMNVEV (reference sequence). V gave up 6 bases and J gave up 4 bases, with 19 bases separating them. Sequencing used CD4+ or CD8+ T cells sorted from blood, obtained in a trial of the OX40 agonist ivuxolimab. The sequence came from an adult with an advanced solid tumor such as melanoma, head and neck, liver or kidney cancer. This sequence joins TRBV27 and TRBJ2-7; no reliable D call. The DNA for the CDR3 is TGTGCCAGCAGGGCCGATGTCAGCTCTATTTACGAGCAGTACTTC. It is translated as CASRADVSSIYEQYF.